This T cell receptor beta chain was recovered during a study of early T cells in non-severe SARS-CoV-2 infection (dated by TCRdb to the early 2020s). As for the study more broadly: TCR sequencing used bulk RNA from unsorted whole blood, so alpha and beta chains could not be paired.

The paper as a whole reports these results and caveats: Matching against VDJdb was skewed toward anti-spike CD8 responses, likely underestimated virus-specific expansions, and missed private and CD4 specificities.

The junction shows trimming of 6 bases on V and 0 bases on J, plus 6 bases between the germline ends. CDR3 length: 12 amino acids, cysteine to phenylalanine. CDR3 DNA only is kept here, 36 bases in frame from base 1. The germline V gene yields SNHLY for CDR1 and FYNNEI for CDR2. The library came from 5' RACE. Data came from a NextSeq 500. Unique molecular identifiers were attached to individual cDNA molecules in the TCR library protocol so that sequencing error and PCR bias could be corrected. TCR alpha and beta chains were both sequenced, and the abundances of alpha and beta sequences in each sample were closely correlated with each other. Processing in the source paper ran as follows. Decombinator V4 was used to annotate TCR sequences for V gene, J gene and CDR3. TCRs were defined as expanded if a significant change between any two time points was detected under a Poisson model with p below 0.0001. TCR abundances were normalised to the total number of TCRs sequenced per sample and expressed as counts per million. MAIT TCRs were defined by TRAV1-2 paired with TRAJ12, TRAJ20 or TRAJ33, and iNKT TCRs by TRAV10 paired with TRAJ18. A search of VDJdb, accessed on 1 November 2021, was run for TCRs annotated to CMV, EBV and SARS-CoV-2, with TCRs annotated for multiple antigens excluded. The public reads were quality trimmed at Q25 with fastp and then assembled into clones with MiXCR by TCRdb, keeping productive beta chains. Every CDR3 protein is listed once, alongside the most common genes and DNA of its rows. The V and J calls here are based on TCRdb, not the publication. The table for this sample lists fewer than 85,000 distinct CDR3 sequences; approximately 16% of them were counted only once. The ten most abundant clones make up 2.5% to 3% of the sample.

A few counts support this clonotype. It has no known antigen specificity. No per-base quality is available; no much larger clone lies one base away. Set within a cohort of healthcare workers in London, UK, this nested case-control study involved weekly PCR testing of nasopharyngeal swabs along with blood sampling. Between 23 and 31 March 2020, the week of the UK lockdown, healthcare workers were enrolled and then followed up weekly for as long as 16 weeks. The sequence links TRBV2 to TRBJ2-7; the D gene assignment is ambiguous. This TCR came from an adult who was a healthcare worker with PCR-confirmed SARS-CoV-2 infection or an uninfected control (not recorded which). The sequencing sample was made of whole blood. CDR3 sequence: CASSDNSYEQYF. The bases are TGTGCCAGCAGCGACAACTCCTACGAGCAGTACTTC.